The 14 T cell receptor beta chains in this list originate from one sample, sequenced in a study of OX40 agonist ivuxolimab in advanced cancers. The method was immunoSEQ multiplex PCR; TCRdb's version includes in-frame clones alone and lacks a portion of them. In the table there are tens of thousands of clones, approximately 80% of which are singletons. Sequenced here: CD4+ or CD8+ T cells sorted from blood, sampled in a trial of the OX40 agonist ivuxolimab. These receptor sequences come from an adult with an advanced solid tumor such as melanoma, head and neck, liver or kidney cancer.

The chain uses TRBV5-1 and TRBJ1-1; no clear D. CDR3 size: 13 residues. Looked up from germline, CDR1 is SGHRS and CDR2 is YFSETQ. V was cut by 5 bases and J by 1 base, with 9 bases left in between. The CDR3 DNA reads TGCGCCAGCAGTAGGGCCCCGAACACTGAAGCTTTCTTT. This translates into CASSRAPNTEAFF.

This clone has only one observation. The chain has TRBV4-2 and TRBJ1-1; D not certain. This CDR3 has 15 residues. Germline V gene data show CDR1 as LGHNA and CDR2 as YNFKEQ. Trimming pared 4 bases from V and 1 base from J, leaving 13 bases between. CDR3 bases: TGTGCCAGCAGCCGAGAATGGAGCACGAACACTGAAGCTTTCTTT. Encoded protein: CASSREWSTNTEAFF.

CDR3 loop: CASTKGGPTDTQYF. CDR3 DNA: TGTGCCAGCACCAAAGGGGGCCCCACAGATACGCAGTATTTT. V and J are TRBV7-2 and TRBJ2-3; 7 positions agree with TRBD1. CDR1 is SGHTA and CDR2 is FQGNSA in the germline V gene. V shed 7 bases and J 2 bases; nucleotides not matched to a gene: 6. The CDR3 contains 14 residues.

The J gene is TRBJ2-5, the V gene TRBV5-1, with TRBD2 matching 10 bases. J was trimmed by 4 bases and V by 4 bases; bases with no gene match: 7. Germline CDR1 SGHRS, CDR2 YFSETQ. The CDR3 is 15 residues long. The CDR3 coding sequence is TGCGCCAGCAGCGCAAGCCTAGCGGGAGCAGAGACCCAGTACTTC. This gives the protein CASSASLAGAETQYF. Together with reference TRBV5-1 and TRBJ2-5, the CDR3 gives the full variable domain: KAGVTQTPRYLIKTRGQQVTLSCSPISGHRSVSWYQQTPGQGLQFLFEYFSETQRNKGNFPGRFSGRQFSNSRSEMNVSTLELGDSALYLCASSASLAGAETQYFGPGTRLLVL.

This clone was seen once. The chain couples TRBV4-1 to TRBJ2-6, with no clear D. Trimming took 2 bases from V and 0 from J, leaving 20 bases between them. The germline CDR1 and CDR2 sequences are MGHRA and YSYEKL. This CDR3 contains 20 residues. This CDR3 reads CASSQMQVPPVRSGANVLTF. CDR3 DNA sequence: TGCGCCAGCAGCCAAATGCAGGTTCCCCCAGTCCGCTCTGGGGCCAACGTCCTGACTTTC.

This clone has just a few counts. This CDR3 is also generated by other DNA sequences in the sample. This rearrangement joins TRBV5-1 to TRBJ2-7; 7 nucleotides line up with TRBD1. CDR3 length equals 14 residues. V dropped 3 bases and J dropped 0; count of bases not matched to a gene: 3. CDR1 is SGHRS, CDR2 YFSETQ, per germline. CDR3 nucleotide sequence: TGCGCCAGCAGCTGGGGGACAGACTCCTACGAGCAGTACTTC. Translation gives CASSWGTDSYEQYF.

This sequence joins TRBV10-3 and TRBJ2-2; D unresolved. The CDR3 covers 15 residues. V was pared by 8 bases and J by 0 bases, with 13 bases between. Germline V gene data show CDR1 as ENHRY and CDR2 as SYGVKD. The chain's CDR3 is CAISRTYANTGELFF. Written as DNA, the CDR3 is TGTGCCATCTCCCGGACCTACGCGAACACCGGGGAGCTGTTTTTT.

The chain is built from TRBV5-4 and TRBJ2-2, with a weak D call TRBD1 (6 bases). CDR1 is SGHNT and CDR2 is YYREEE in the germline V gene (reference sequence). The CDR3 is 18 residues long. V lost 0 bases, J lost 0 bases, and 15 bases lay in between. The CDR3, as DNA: TGTGCCAGCAGCTTGGCCCCGACAGGCCCCCCGAACACCGGGGAGCTGTTTTTT. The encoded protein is CASSLAPTGPPNTGELFF.

The chain's CDR3 is CASSLSNGGIATQETQYF. CDR3 DNA sequence: TGTGCCAGCAGCTTAAGTAACGGGGGAATAGCGACTCAAGAGACCCAGTACTTC. The chain carries TRBV7-8 and TRBJ2-5; tentative D call: TRBD2 (6 bases). The CDR3 totals 18 residues. V lost 2 bases and J 2 bases, leaving 21 bases between the germline ends. The germline V gene encodes CDR1 SGHVS and CDR2 FQNEAQ.

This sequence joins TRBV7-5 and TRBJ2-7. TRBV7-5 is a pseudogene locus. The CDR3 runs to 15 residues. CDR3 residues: CARSLWGADSYEQYF. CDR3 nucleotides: TGTGCCAGAAGCTTATGGGGGGCCGACTCCTACGAGCAGTACTTC.

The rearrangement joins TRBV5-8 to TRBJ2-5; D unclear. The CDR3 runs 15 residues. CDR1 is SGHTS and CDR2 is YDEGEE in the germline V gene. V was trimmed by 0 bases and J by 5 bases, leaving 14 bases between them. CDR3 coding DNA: TGTGCCAGCAGCTTGGGAAGACTTGGGTGGGAGACCCAGTACTTC. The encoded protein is CASSLGRLGWETQYF.

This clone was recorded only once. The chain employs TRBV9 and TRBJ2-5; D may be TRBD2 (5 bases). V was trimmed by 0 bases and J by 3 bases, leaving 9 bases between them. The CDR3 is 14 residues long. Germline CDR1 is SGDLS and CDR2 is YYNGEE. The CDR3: CASSVDGVEETQYF. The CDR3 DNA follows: TGTGCCAGCAGCGTAGACGGGGTCGAAGAGACCCAGTACTTC.

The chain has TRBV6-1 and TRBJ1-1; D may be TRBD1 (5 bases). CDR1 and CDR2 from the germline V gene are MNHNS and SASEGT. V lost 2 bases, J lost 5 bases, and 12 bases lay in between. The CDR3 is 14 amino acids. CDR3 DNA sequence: TGTGCCAGCAGTGAAACCCTGGGGCCGACTGAAGCTTTCTTT. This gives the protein CASSETLGPTEAFF.

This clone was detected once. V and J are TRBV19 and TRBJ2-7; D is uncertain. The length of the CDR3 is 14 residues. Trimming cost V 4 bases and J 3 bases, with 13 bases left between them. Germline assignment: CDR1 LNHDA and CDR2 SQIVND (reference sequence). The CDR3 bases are TGTGCCAGTAGTAAGGGCGTCAACAGCTACGAGCAGTACTTC. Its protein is CASSKGVNSYEQYF.